This T cell receptor beta chain comes out of a study of beta chain features in type 1 diabetes. As for the study in general: The study found patients and healthy donors alike in age, gender and cell yields. Points from the study as a whole: There was a moderate but significant shortening of TCRB CDR3s in all four CD4+ subsets of Type 1 diabetes patients.

Since all of the isolated RNA was reverse transcribed, expressed TCRB transcripts were what got sequenced. Here immunoSEQ multiplex PCR was the method, and the copy in TCRdb shows in-frame clones only, minus some. The sample lists nearly 700,000 clones, 13% occurring once. In regard to this clone: What it recognizes is unknown.

The clonotype originates from a man younger than 35 with type 1 diabetes. Sequencing was performed on naive CD4+ T cells from blood.

CDR3 sequence: CAWGTRSGNTIYF. The CDR3 region has the DNA TGTGCCTGGGGGACACGGTCTGGAAACACCATATATTTT. The V and J genes are TRBV30 and TRBJ1-3, with D maybe TRBD1 (6 bases). Looked up from germline, CDR1 is GTSNPN and CDR2 is SVGIG (reference sequence). V dropped 5 bases and J dropped 1 base, with 9 bases sitting between them. The CDR3 has 13 amino acids.